The 2 T cell receptor beta chains reported below all come from one sample, sequenced in a study. TCRdb passed the 5' RACE reads through MiXCR, listing each CDR3 protein once. The data hold 10,000 to 15,000 distinct CDR3 sequences, with under 25% observed a single time. The sample was naive CD4+ T cells sorted from blood. Subset of the sample: naive CD4+ T cells, CD4+CD45RA+CD25-. The receptors derive from a female donor with breast cancer.

V is TRBV29-1 and J is TRBJ2-3, with TRBD2 matching over 7 bases. CDR1 and CDR2 from the germline V gene are SQVTM and ANQGSEA. CDR3 length: 17 amino acids. The V and J ends lost 4 bases and 1 base, in that order; junction bases with no gene match: 14. Here the CDR3 reads CSVGGARAGAGTDTQYF. CDR3 coding DNA: TGCAGCGTTGGAGGGGCTAGGGCGGGAGCCGGCACAGATACGCAGTATTTT.

Many counts were recorded for this clonotype. This sequence joins TRBV7-3 and TRBJ2-1; TRBD2 aligns across 9 bases. This CDR3 has 16 residues. Germline lookup yields CDR1 SGHTA and CDR2 FQGTGA. V lost 0 bases to trimming and J lost 2 bases; unmatched junction nucleotides: 2. The CDR3 DNA reads as TGTGCCAGCAGCTTAACTAGCGGGAGACCCTACAATGAGCAGTTCTTC. Translated, it gives CASSLTSGRPYNEQFF.